The next 8 T cell receptor beta chains were all read from a single sample in a study of T cell responses to AZD1222 COVID-19 vaccine (dated by TCRdb to 2020 to 2022). Receptor libraries were prepared by the immunoSEQ multiplex PCR assay. Held by TCRdb, this immuneACCESS table contains in-frame sequences only and omits some clones. Under half of the omission traces to an unresolved V gene where checked; the cause of the rest is unknown. The sample includes some 180,000 clones, with approximately 91% observed a single time. The ten largest make up 1.9% of the sample. The meaning of the sample's time point label: about 28 days (+/-7) after the second vaccine dose. Specimen: peripheral blood, collected 28 days after the second AZD1222 dose. The receptors come from an adult who received the AZD1222 COVID-19 vaccine.

The chain employs TRBV6-5 and TRBJ2-7; D uncertain. In germline, CDR1 is MNHEY, CDR2 SVGAGI. The CDR3 covers 13 residues. V was clipped by 8 bases and J by 2 bases, with 13 bases between them. This CDR3 reads CASLSGPTYEQYF. CDR3 sequence (DNA): TGTGCCAGCCTCTCTGGCCCTACCTACGAGCAGTACTTC.

The genes are TRBV19 and TRBJ1-2; D not resolved. The V gene lost 3 bases and the J gene lost 0 bases, with 11 bases spanning the gap. Germline values: CDR1 LNHDA, CDR2 SQIVND (reference sequence). The CDR3 loop spans 15 amino acids. The CDR3 reads CASSMVGPANYGYTF. Here the CDR3 DNA reads TGTGCCAGTAGTATGGTCGGACCAGCTAACTATGGCTACACCTTC.

The rearrangement joins TRBV2 to TRBJ2-7, with 8 nucleotides matching TRBD1. Germline CDR1 reads SNHLY; CDR2 reads FYNNEI. The CDR3 spans 12 residues. J was trimmed by 2 bases and V by 6 bases; bases with no gene match: 0. The CDR3: CASRTGAYEQYF. Here the CDR3 DNA reads TGTGCCAGCAGGACAGGGGCCTACGAGCAGTACTTC.

This clone appeared a single time. The same CDR3 arises from other DNA sequences in this sample as well. The gene calls are TRBV3-1 (or the pseudogene TRBV3-2) and TRBJ1-2; perhaps TRBD1 as D (6 bases). V was trimmed by 4 bases and J by 2 bases, leaving 8 bases between them. The V gene's germline CDR1 is LGHDT and CDR2 YNNKEL (reference sequence). The CDR3 length is 13 residues. The DNA for the CDR3 is TGTGCCAGCAGCCCTACAGGGAACTATGGCTACACCTTC. As protein: CASSPTGNYGYTF.

The V call is TRBV6-5, the J call TRBJ2-3; D is uncertain. The germline CDR1 and CDR2 sequences are MNHEY and SVGAGI. There are 12 residues in the CDR3. V lost 4 bases to trimming and J lost 5 bases, with 7 bases between them. This CDR3 reads CASSLWGDTQYF. The CDR3 nucleotides are TGTGCCAGCAGTTTGTGGGGAGATACGCAGTATTTT.

The gene calls are TRBV19 and TRBJ2-1; D ambiguous. The CDR3 totals 17 residues. Germline assignment: CDR1 LNHDA and CDR2 SQIVND (reference sequence). V was trimmed by 4 bases and J by 0 bases, leaving 16 bases between them. Here the CDR3 DNA reads TGTGCCAGTAGTACCGGATATAGAGCCAGCTCCTACAATGAGCAGTTCTTC. Translated, it gives CASSTGYRASSYNEQFF.

CDR3 residues: CAISDGSGAQETQYF. In nucleotides, the CDR3 is TGTGCCATCAGTGATGGTAGCGGGGCCCAAGAGACCCAGTACTTC. The chain links TRBV10-3 to TRBJ2-5; 8 bases agree with TRBD2. CDR3 size: 15 residues. Germline V gene lookup returns CDR1 ENHRY and CDR2 SYGVKD. V shed 3 bases, J shed 1 base, and the junction held 4 bases outside the gene matches.

V is TRBV6-5 and J is TRBJ1-1, with 8 bases fitting TRBD1. V gave up 6 bases and J gave up 0 bases; unmatched junction bases: 3. Germline CDR1 and CDR2: MNHEY and SVGAGI. CDR3 length equals 14 residues. CDR3 coding DNA: TGTGCCAGCAGAACGACAGGGGTGAACACTGAAGCTTTCTTT. Translated: CASRTTGVNTEAFF.